These T cell receptor beta chains were read from a single sample in a study of CD8+ T cells in alopecia areata. This table comes from immunoSEQ multiplex PCR, and its TCRdb copy is limited to in-frame clones, with some not included. The data hold 150,000 to 200,000 clones, with 50% to 70% observed a single time. This sample comprised CD4+ T cells sorted from blood, obtained at week 4, from a patient treated with tofacitinib. The receptors derive from a human donor with alopecia areata. Each CDR3 is given without its conserved first and last residue. The order of the fields is CDR3 protein, J gene, V gene.

ASRRGGVQETQY TRBJ2-5 TRBV7-9
ASSPSSGAKNIQY TRBJ2-4 TRBV27
SADKGDYGYT TRBJ1-2 TRBV29-1
ATSRVGGENQPQH TRBJ1-5 TRBV15
ASSYQGDRENTEAF TRBJ1-1 TRBV5-1
SAVGFDRLY TRBJ2-5 TRBV29-1
ASSLGLNQPQH TRBJ1-5 TRBV19
ASSEAESTGYT TRBJ1-2 TRBV2
ASSPSITSGGRNEQF TRBJ2-1 TRBV7-3
ASAGGIRQPQH TRBJ1-5 TRBV5-6
ASSQVYHLNTEAF TRBJ1-1 TRBV4-1
ASSFESSGWNEKLF TRBJ1-4 TRBV7-2
ASSFRGVLNSPLH TRBJ1-6 TRBV5-6
ASSRVWVDSPLH TRBJ1-6 TRBV14
ASSRPSYGYT TRBJ1-2 TRBV9
AWSEDRGSPLH TRBJ1-6 TRBV30
SVEDGTYEQY TRBJ2-7 TRBV29-1
ASSSRGLETQY TRBJ2-5 TRBV11-3
SVSQETQY TRBJ2-5 TRBV29-1
SAAQGRTF TRBJ2-1 TRBV29-1
ASSHRDKNTGELF TRBJ2-2 TRBV4-1
SDQGQPNTEAF TRBJ1-1 TRBV29-1
ASSLSGHNNSPLH TRBJ1-6 TRBV5-4
SQTPTGFYEQY TRBJ2-7 TRBV29-1
ASSPDTGMGQPQH TRBJ1-5 TRBV9
ASSERIPYEQY TRBJ2-7 TRBV2
AWTGLAGAPGGIETQY TRBJ2-5 TRBV30
SVKGVRGEKLF TRBJ1-4 TRBV29-1
AISKAGGTDTQY TRBJ2-3 TRBV10-3
ASSSAGTGGNEQF TRBJ2-1 TRBV11-1
SVAPGQGGDTQY TRBJ2-3 TRBV29-1
AWSPVGGETQY TRBJ2-5 TRBV30
AWTLGTRGNNEQF TRBJ2-1 TRBV30
ASSRQGEHEQY TRBJ2-7 TRBV27
ASSLADTQY TRBJ2-3 TRBV7-2
ARDRDLTDTQY TRBJ2-3 TRBV2
ASSSTSGNYEQY TRBJ2-7 TRBV5-4
SVEKVSGNTIY TRBJ1-3 TRBV29-1
ASSAGISGETQY TRBJ2-5 TRBV2
ATRTGTGGRNTGELF TRBJ2-2 TRBV15
ASSRRNNYGYT TRBJ1-2 TRBV5-6
AIIDQMNTEAF TRBJ1-1 TRBV10-3
SSPGATGELF TRBJ2-2 TRBV29-1
SVVRLDEQF TRBJ2-1 TRBV29-1
ASSKQGSNQPQH TRBJ1-5 TRBV2
ASSFGLSDTQY TRBJ2-3 TRBV7-9
SVETGGGNTIY TRBJ1-3 TRBV29-1
ASTDPQGGAPYNEQF TRBJ2-1 TRBV2
SVERGLWDTQY TRBJ2-3 TRBV29-1
ASRRELAGLNEQF TRBJ2-1 TRBV4-2
ASSQFDRFTEAF TRBJ1-1 TRBV4-1
SDDQGGYNEQF TRBJ2-1 TRBV29-1
ASRSPGPGGTQY TRBJ2-5 TRBV6-5
AWSGEVGYEQY TRBJ2-7 TRBV30